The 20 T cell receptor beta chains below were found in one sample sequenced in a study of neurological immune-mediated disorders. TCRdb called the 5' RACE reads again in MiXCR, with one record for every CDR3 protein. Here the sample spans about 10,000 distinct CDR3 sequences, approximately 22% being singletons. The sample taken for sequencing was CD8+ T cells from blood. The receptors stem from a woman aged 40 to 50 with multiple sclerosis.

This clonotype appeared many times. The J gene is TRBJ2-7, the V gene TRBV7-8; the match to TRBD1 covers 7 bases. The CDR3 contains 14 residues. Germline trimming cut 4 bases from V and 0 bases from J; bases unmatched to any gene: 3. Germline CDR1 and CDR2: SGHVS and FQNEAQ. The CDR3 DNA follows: TGTGCCAGCAGCTCGGCAGGGGGCTCCTACGAGCAGTACTTC. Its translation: CASSSAGGSYEQYF.

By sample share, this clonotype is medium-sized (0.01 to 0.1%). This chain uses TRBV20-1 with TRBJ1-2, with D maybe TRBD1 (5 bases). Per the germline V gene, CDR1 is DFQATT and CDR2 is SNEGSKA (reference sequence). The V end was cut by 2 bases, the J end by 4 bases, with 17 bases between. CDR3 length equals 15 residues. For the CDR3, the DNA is TGCAGTGCTAGAAGCCCCTCCGGGACGCTCTATGGCTACACCTTC. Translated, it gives CSARSPSGTLYGYTF.

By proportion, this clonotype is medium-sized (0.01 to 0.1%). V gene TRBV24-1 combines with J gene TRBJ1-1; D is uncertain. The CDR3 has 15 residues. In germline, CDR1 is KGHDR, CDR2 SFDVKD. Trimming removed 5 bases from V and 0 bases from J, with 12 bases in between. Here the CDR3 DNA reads TGTGCCACCAGTGCCGCTGACACCATGAACACTGAAGCTTTCTTT. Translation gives CATSAADTMNTEAFF.

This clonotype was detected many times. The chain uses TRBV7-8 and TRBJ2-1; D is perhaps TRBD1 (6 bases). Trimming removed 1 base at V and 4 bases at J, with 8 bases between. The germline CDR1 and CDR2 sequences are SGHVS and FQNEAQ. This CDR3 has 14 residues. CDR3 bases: TGTGCCAGCAGCTTAGGGACAGCTTACAATGAGCAGTTCTTC. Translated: CASSLGTAYNEQFF.

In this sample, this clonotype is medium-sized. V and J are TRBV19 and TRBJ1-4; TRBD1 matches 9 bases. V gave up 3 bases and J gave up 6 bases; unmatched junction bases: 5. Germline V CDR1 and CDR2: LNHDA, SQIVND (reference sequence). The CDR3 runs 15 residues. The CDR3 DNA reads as TGTGCCAGTAGTATCCCGGGACAGGGAGATGAAAAACTGTTTTTT. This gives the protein CASSIPGQGDEKLFF.

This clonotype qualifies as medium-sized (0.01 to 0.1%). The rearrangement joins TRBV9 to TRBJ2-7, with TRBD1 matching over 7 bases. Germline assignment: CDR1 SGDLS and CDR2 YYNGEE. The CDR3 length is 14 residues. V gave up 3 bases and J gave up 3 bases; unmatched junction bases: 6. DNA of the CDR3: TGTGCCAGCAGCGGAAGGGACAGCAGCTACGAGCAGTACTTC. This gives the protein CASSGRDSSYEQYF.

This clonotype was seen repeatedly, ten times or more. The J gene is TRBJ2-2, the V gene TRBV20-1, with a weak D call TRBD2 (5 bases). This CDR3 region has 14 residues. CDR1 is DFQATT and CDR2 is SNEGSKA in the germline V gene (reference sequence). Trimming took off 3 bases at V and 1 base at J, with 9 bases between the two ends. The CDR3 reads CSARDLMNTGELFF. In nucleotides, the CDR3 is TGCAGTGCTAGGGACTTAATGAACACCGGGGAGCTGTTTTTT.

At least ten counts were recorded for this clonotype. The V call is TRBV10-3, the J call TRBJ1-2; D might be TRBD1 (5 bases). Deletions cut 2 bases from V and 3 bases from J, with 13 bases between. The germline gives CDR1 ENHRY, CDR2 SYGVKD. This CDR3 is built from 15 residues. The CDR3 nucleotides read TGTGCCATCAGTGAGCCCAGGGAAGTGGACTATGGCTACACCTTC. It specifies CAISEPREVDYGYTF.

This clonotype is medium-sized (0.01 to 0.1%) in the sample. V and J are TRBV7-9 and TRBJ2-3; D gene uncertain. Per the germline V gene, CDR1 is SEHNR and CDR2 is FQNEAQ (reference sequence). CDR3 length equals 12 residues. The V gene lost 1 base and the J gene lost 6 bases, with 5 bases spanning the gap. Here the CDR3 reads CASSLVGDTQYF. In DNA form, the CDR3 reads TGTGCCAGCAGCTTAGTCGGTGATACGCAGTATTTT.

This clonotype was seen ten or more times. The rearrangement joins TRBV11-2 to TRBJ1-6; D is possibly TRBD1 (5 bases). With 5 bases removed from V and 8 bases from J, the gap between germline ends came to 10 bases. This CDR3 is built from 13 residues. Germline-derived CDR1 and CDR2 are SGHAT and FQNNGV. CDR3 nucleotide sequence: TGTGCCAGCAGCGCACAGGTAGATTCACCCCTCCACTTT. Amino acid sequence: CASSAQVDSPLHF.

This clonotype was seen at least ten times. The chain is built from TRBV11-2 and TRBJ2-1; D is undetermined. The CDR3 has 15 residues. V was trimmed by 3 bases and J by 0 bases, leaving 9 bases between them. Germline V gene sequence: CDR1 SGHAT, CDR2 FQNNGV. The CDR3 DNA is TGTGCCAGCAGCTTGGGATTGAGCTCCTACAATGAGCAGTTCTTC. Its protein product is CASSLGLSSYNEQFF.

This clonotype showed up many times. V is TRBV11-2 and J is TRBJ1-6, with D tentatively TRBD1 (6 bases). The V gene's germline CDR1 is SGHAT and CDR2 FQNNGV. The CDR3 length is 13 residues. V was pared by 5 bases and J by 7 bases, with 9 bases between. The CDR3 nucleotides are TGTGCCAGCAGCCTAGGACAGAATTCACCCCTCCACTTT. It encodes CASSLGQNSPLHF.

The CDR3 region is CASSLGGHNEQFF. The CDR3 DNA sequence: TGTGCCAGCAGCTTGGGGGGGCACAATGAGCAGTTCTTC. This sequence joins TRBV5-6 and TRBJ2-1; tentatively, D is TRBD1 (6 bases). Germline V lookup: CDR1 SGHDT, CDR2 YYEEEE. This CDR3 is built from 13 residues. The V end was cut by 0 bases, the J end by 5 bases, with 6 bases between.

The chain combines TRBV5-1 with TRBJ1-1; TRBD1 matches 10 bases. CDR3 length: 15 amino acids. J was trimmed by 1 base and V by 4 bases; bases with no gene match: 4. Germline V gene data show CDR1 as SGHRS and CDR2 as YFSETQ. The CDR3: CASSARTGGNTEAFF. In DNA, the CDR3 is TGCGCCAGCAGCGCCCGGACAGGGGGGAACACTGAAGCTTTCTTT. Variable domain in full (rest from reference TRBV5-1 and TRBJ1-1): KAGVTQTPRYLIKTRGQQVTLSCSPISGHRSVSWYQQTPGQGLQFLFEYFSETQRNKGNFPGRFSGRQFSNSRSEMNVSTLELGDSALYLCASSARTGGNTEAFFGQGTRLTVV.

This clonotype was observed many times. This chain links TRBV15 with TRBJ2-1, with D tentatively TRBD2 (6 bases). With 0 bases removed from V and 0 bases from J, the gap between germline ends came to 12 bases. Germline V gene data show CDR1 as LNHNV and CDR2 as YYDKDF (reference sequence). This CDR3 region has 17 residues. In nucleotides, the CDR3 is TGTGCCACCAGCAGAGATTTGGATAGCGGCTCCTACAATGAGCAGTTCTTC. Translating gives CATSRDLDSGSYNEQFF.

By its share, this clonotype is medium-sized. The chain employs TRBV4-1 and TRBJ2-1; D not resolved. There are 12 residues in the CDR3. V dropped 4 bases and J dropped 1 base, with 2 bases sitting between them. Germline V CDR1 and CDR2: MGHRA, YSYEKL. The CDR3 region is CASSRSYNEQFF. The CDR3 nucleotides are TGCGCCAGCAGCCGGTCCTACAATGAGCAGTTCTTC.

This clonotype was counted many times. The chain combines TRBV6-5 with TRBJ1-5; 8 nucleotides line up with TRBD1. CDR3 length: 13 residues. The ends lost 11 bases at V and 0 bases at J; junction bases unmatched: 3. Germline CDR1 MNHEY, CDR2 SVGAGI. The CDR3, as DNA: TGTGCCGCACAGGGGGGTAGCAATCAGCCCCAGCATTTT. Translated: CAAQGGSNQPQHF.

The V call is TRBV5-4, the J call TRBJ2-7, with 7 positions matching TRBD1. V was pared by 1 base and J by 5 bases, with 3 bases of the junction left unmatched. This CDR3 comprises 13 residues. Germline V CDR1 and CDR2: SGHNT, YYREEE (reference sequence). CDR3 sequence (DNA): TGTGCCAGCAGCTTGTGGACAGGTAACGAGCAGTACTTC. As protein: CASSLWTGNEQYF.

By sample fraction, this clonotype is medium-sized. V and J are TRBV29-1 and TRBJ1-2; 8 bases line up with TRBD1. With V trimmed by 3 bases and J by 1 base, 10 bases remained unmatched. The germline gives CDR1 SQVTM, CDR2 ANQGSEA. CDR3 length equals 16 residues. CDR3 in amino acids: CSVDPRTGYFNYGYTF. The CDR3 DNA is TGCAGCGTTGATCCCCGGACAGGGTATTTTAACTATGGCTACACCTTC.

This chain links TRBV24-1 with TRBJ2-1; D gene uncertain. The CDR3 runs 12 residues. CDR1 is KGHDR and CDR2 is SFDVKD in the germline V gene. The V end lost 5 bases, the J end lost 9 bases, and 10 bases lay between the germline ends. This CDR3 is CATSATEAEQFF. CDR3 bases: TGTGCCACCAGTGCCACCGAGGCTGAGCAGTTCTTC.